What follows is one TCR beta chain and its context. The sample is drawn from a study of blood T cells in healthy people across ages. The CDR3 spans 14 residues. Germline V lookup: CDR1 SGHDT, CDR2 YYEEEE. Trimming took off 1 base at V and 2 bases at J, with 9 bases between the two ends. For the second PCR, which ran for about 7 to 11 cycles, a sample-barcoded 5' primer and a J-beta primer mix were used. Tagging of each cDNA molecule was performed by a template-switch adaptor with 12 random nucleotides. TCRdb processed the 5' RACE reads anew with MiXCR; each CDR3 protein has one entry. The table lists 700,000 or so distinct CDR3 sequences, less than 45% of them singletons. Total RNA was extracted at no less than 6 micrograms per sample.

Sequencing input: blood. This TCR was recovered from a man aged 80 or over in good health. The V and J genes are TRBV5-6 and TRBJ1-2; D gene uncertain. The CDR3 reads CASSLQTLNYGYTF. CDR3 DNA sequence: TGTGCCAGCAGCTTGCAGACACTCAACTATGGCTACACCTTC.